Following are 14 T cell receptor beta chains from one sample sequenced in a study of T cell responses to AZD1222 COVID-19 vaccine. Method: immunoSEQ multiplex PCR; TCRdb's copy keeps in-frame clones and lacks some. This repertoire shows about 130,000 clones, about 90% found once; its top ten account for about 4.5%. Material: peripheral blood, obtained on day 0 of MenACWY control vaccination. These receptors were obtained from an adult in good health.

The DNA of the CDR3 is TGTGCCAGCAGTTACTCGAGAGCGGACACTGAAGCTTTCTTT. Translation: CASSYSRADTEAFF. The rearrangement uses TRBV6-5 and TRBJ1-1; no firm D call. The CDR3 is 14 amino acids. V was cut by 0 bases and J by 3 bases, with 8 bases left in between. The germline CDR1 and CDR2 sequences are MNHEY and SVGAGI.

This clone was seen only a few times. This chain's CDR3 is CASSLDRGRRSPLHF. The CDR3 DNA reads as TGTGCCAGCAGCTTGGACAGGGGGCGGCGGTCACCCCTCCACTTT. The V gene is TRBV5-6, the J gene TRBJ1-6; 9 bases agree with TRBD1. This CDR3 spans 15 amino acids. From germline, CDR1 is SGHDT and CDR2 YYEEEE. The junction had 5 bases not matched to a gene; V was cut back by 0 bases and J by 10 bases.

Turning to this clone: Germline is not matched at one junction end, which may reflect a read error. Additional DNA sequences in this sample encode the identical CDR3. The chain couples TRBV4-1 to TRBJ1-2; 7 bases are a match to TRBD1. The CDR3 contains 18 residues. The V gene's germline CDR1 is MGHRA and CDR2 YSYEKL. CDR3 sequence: CASSQDPSPDRVVVGYTF. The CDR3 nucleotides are TGCGCCAGTAGCCAAGATCCGTCCCCAGACAGGGTCGTTGTTGGCTACACCTTC.

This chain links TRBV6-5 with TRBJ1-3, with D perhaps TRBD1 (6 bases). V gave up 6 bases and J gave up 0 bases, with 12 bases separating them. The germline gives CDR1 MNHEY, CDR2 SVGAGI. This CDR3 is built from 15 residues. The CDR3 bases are TGTGCCAGCAGCACTGACAGGTCCTCTGGAAACACCATATATTTT. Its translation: CASSTDRSSGNTIYF.

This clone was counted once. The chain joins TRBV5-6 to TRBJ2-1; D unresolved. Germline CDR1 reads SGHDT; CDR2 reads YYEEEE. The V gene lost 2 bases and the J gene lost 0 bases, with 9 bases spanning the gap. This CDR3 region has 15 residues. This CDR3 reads CASSFRVSSYNEQFF. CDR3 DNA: TGTGCCAGCAGCTTCCGTGTCAGCTCCTACAATGAGCAGTTCTTC. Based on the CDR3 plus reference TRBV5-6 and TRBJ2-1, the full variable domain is DAGVTQSPTHLIKTRGQQVTLRCSPKSGHDTVSWYQQALGQGPQFIFQYYEEEERQRGNFPDRFSGHQFPNYSSELNVNALLLGDSALYLCASSFRVSSYNEQFFGPGTRLTVL.

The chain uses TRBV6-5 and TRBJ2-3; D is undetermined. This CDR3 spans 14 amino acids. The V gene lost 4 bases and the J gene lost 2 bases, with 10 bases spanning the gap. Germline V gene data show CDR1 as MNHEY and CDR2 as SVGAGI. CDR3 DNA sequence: TGTGCCAGCAGTTTTACTATAACCACAGATACGCAGTATTTT. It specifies CASSFTITTDTQYF.

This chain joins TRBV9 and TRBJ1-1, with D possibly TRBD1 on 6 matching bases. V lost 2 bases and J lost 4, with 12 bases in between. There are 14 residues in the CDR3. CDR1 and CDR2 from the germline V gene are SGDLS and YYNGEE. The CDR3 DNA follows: TGTGCCAGCAGCGTTACAGGGTTGAGCACTGAAGCTTTCTTT. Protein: CASSVTGLSTEAFF.

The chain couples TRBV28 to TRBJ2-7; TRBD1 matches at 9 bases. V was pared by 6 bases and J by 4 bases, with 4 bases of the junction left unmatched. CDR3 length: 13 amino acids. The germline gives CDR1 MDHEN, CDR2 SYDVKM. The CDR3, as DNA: TGTGCCAGCAGCAAGGACAGGGGATACGAGCAGTACTTC. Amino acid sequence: CASSKDRGYEQYF.

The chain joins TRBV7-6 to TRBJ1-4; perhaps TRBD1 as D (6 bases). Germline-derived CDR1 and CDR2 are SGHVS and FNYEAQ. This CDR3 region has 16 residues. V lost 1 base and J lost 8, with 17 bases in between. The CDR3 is CASSLDLRDMDEKLFF. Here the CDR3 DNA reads TGTGCCAGCAGCTTAGACCTCCGGGACATGGACGAAAAACTGTTTTTT.

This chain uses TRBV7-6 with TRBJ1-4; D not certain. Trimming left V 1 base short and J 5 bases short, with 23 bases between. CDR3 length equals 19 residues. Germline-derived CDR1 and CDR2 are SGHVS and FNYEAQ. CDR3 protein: CASSLDPRSPPNANEKLFF. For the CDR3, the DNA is TGTGCCAGCAGCTTAGACCCACGTTCCCCTCCTAACGCGAATGAAAAACTGTTTTTT.

The CDR3 bases are TGTGCCAGCAGGGGGACCACAGATACGCAGTATTTT. Translating it yields CASRGTTDTQYF. J is TRBJ2-3 and V is TRBV12-3 or TRBV12-4; D possibly matches TRBD1 or TRBD2 (5 bases each). The CDR3 spans 12 residues. Trimming cost V 6 bases and J 2 bases, with 6 bases left between them.

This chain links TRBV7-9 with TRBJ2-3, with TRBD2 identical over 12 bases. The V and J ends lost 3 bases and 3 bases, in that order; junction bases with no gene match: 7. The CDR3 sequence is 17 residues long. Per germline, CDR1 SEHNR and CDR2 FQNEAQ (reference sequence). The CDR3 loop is CASSFYRTSGMTDTQYF. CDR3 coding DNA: TGTGCCAGCAGCTTTTACAGGACTAGCGGGATGACAGATACGCAGTATTTT.

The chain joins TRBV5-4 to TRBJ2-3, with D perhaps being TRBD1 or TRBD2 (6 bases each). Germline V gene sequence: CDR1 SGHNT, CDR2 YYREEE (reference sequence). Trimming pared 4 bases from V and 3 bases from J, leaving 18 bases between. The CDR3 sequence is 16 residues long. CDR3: CASSRSSGAPTDTQYF. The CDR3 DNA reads TGTGCCAGCAGCCGAAGCTCGGGGGCGCCGACAGATACGCAGTATTTT. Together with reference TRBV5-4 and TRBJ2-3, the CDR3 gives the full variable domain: ETGVTQSPTHLIKTRGQQVTLRCSSQSGHNTVSWYQQALGQGPQFIFQYYREEENGRGNFPPRFSGLQFPNYSSELNVNALELDDSALYLCASSRSSGAPTDTQYFGPGTRLTVL.

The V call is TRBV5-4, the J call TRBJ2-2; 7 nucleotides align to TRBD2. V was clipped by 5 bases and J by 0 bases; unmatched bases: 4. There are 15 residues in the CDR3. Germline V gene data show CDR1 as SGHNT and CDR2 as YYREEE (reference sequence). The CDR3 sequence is CASRPGTTNTGELFF. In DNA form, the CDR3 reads TGTGCCAGCAGACCCGGGACTACGAACACCGGGGAGCTGTTTTTT.